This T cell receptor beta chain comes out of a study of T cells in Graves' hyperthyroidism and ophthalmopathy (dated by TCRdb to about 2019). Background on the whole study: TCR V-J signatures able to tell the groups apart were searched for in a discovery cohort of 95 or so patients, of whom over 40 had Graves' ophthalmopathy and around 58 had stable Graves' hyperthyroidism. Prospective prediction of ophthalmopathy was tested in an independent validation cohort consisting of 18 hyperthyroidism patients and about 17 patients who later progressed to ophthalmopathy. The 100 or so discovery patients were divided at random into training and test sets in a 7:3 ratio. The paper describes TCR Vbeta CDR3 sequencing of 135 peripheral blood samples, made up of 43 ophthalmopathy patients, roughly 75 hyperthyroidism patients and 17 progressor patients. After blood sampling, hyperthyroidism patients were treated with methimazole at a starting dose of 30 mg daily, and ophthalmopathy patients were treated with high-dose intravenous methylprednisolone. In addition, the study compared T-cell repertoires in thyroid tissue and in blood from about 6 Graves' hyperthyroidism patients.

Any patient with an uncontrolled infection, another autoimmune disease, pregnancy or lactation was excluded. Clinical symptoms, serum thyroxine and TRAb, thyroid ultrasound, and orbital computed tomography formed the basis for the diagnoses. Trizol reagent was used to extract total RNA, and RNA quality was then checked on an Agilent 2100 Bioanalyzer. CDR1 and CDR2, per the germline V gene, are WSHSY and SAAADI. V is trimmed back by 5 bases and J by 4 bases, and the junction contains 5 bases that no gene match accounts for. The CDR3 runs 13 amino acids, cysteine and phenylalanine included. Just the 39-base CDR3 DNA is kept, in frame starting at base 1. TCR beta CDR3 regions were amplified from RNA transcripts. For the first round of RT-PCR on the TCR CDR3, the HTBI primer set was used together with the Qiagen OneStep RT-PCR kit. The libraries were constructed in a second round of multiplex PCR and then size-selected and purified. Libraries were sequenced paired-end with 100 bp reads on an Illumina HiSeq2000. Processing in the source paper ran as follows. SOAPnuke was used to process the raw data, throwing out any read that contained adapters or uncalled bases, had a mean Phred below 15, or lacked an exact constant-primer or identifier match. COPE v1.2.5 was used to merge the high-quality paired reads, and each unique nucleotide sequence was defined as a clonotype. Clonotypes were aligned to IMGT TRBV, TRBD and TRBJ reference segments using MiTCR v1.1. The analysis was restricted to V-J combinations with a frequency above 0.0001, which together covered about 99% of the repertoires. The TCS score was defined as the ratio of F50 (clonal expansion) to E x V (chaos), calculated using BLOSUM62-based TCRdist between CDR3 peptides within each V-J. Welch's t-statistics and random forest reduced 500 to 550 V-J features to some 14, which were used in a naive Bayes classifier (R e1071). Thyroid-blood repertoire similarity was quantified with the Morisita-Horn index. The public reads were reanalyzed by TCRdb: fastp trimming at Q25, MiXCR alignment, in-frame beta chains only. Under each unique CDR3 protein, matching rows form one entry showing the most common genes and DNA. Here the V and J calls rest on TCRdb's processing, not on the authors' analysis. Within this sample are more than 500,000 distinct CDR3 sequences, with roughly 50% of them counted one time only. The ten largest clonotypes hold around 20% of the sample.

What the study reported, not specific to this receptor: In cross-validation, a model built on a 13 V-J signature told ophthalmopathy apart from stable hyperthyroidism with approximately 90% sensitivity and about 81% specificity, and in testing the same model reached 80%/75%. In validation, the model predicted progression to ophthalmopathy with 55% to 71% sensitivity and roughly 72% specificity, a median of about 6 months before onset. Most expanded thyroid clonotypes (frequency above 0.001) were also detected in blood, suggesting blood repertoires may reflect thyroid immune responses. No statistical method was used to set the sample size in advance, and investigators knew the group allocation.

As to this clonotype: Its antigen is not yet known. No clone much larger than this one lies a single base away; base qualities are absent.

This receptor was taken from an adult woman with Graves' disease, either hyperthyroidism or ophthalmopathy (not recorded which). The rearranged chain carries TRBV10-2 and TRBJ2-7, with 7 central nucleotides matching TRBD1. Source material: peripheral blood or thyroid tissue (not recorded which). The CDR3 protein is CASSSDRDYEQYF. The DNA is TGCGCCAGCAGTTCCGACAGGGATTACGAGCAGTACTTC.